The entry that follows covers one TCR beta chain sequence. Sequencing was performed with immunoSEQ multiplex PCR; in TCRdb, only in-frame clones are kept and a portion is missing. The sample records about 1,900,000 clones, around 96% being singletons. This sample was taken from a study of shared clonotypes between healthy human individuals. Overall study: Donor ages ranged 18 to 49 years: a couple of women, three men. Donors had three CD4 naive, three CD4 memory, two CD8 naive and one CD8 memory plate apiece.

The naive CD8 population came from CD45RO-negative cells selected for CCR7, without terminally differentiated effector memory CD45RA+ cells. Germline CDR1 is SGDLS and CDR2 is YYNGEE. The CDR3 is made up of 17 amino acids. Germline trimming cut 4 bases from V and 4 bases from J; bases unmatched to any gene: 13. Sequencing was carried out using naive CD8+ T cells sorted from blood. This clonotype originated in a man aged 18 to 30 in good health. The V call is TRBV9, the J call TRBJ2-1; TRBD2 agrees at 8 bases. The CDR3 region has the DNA TGTGCCAGCAGCCCCATGACTAGCGCAATGGTTTACAATGAGCAGTTCTTC. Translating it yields CASSPMTSAMVYNEQFF.